What follows describes a single T cell receptor beta chain. This receptor's antigen is unknown. A much larger clone differs from this one at a single base, so this may be a read error. Taken with the paper, the label for time point translates to: newly diagnosed GD, antithyroid drugs for less than 3 months. For both TCR sequencing and RNA sequencing, RNA was extracted from PBMCs in TRIzol. The diagnosis of Graves' disease followed American Thyroid Association guidelines. Patients for the study were recruited at an endocrinology department in Xi'an, China. Each patient gave roughly 8.4 milliliters of peripheral blood, collected in an EDTA anticoagulant tube. PBMCs were isolated by Ficoll Paque Plus density gradient separation without further T cell sorting. An Agilent 2100 Bioanalyzer and agarose gel were used to assess RNA quality, and a NanoDrop 2000 was used to measure RNA concentration. This entry belongs to a study of regulatory T cells in long-lasting Graves disease (dated by TCRdb to 2020 to 2022). Regarding the study in general: Antithyroid drugs had been taken for less than 3 months by newly diagnosed Graves' disease patients. A total of some 35 samples underwent TCR sequencing: 13 from persistent and roughly 20 from newly diagnosed Graves' disease patients. The study was registered as a clinical trial and conducted in China. Peripheral blood TCR sequencing and RNA sequencing compared persistent Graves' disease patients with newly diagnosed Graves' disease patients.

CDR1 and CDR2 (SGHRS, YFSETQ) derive from the germline V gene. The cysteine opens and the phenylalanine closes a CDR3 of 15 amino acids. Only the CDR3 part of the read is kept: 45 bases, read in frame from the first base. Here is what the overall study found, with its caveats: TRBV28, TRBJ1-2 and TRBJ2-5 were preferentially used in persistent disease, while TRBV20-1 and TRBJ2-1 were favored in newly diagnosed disease. As a limitation, the authors acknowledged that the small sample size may reduce accuracy. Sequencing and analysis were limited to the TCR beta chain. Peripheral blood alone was examined, since thyroid tissue, which constituted the primary lesion, could not be accessed. Persistent patients shared more public clonotypes among themselves (around 3,000) than newly diagnosed patients did (about 970). Compared with newly diagnosed patients, patients with persistent Graves' disease had lower TCR Shannon entropy and fewer highly expanded clones, which suggests clonal expansion.

The receptor library was made with multiplex PCR. Sequencing took place on an Illumina HiSeq 4000. To build TCR beta libraries, CDR3 regions were amplified by Arm-PCR using iRepertoire HTBI primers. Gel purification was performed on PCR products prior to sequencing. As for the authors' bioinformatics: Gene usage analysis of CDR3 amino acid clonotypes used the roughly 60 TRBV and 11 to 15 TRBJ segments found across samples. COPE and FqMerger were used to merge filtered high-quality paired reads into contigs. BLAST was used to align contigs to the IMGT TRBV, TRBD and TRBJ reference genes, and CDR3 was defined following IMGT. Any clonotype with a frequency above 0.1% was counted as a highly expanded clone. Shannon entropy served as the measure of repertoire diversity, while the Gini coefficient captured V-J evenness. A clonotype was considered public if more than one individual shared it. Through fastp at Q25 and MiXCR, TCRdb rebuilt clones from the public reads, retaining in-frame beta chains. CDR3 protein duplicates are merged, each entry listing the most common genes and DNA. None of the V and J calls come from the authors' own analysis; TCRdb made them. In all, the sample holds around 420,000 distinct CDR3 sequences, and approximately 16% of those were seen once. The ten most abundant clones make up roughly 7.7% of the sample.

This sample also belongs to another study, concerning T cells in Graves' hyperthyroidism and ophthalmopathy. Drawing on the second study: Stable Graves' hyperthyroidism was defined as no progression to ophthalmopathy during 18 months of follow-up. Hyperthyroidism patients were newly diagnosed, with disease duration under 2 months, and aged 18 to 65 years. Exclusion was applied to patients with uncontrolled infections, other autoimmune diseases, pregnancy or lactation. Diagnoses were based on clinical symptoms, serum thyroxine and TRAb, thyroid ultrasound and orbital computed tomography. The first round of RT-PCR for the TCR CDR3 was performed with the HTBI primer set and the Qiagen OneStep RT-PCR kit. Blood samples also contained most of the expanded thyroid clonotypes (frequency above 0.001), which suggests that blood repertoires may reflect thyroid immune responses. A model built on a 13 V-J signature distinguished ophthalmopathy from stable hyperthyroidism, reaching 85% to 90% sensitivity and around 81% specificity in cross-validation and 80%/75% in testing. In validation, the model predicted progression to ophthalmopathy a median of about 5.9 months before onset, with roughly 70% sensitivity and 72.22% specificity. A discovery cohort of 95 to 100 patients, roughly 45 with Graves' ophthalmopathy and fewer than 65 with stable Graves' hyperthyroidism, was used to find distinguishing TCR V-J signatures. Whether ophthalmopathy could be predicted prospectively was tested in an independent validation cohort made up of 18 to 20 hyperthyroidism patients plus 17 patients who later progressed to ophthalmopathy. The 100 or so discovery patients were randomly divided into training and test sets at a 7:3 ratio. The study also compared thyroid tissue and blood T-cell repertoires from a handful of Graves' hyperthyroidism patients. Following sampling, methimazole starting at 30 mg daily was given to hyperthyroidism patients, and high-dose intravenous methylprednisolone was given to ophthalmopathy patients. Libraries were constructed in a second round of multiplex PCR, after which size selection and purification were carried out. The libraries were sequenced on an Illumina HiSeq2000 using paired-end 100 bp reads. Raw data were processed with SOAPnuke, discarding reads with adapters, uncalled bases, mean Phred below 15, or no exact constant-primer or identifier match. COPE v1.2.5 was used to merge the high-quality paired reads, and each unique nucleotide sequence was defined as a clonotype. Clonotypes were aligned to IMGT TRBV, TRBD and TRBJ reference segments using MiTCR v1.1. Analysis was restricted to V-J combinations with a frequency above 0.0001, which covered over 98% of repertoires. A TCS score was defined as the ratio between F50 (clonal expansion) and ExV (chaos), using BLOSUM62-based TCRdist between CDR3 peptides within each V-J. Welch's t-statistics and random forest reduced roughly 540 V-J features to roughly 13, which were used in a naive Bayes classifier (R e1071). Sample size was not statistically predetermined, and investigators were not blinded to group allocation. According to the paper, TCR Vbeta CDR3 sequencing was carried out on 135 peripheral blood samples, which came from approximately 43 ophthalmopathy, 80 or so hyperthyroidism and approximately 17 progressor patients.

The clonotype comes from a woman aged 40-49 years with Graves disease. Donor details come from another sample of the same person, matched by shared clones. This specimen consisted of peripheral blood mononuclear cells (PBMCs), obtained at new diagnosis, from a patient treated with antithyroid drugs. Recombination joined TRBV5-1 with TRBJ2-1, with TRBD2 identical over 8 junction bases. For the CDR3, the sequence is CAGSLSGRLDNEQFF. The DNA sequence is as follows: TGCGCCGGCAGCTTGAGCGGGAGACTCGACAATGAGCAGTTCTTC.